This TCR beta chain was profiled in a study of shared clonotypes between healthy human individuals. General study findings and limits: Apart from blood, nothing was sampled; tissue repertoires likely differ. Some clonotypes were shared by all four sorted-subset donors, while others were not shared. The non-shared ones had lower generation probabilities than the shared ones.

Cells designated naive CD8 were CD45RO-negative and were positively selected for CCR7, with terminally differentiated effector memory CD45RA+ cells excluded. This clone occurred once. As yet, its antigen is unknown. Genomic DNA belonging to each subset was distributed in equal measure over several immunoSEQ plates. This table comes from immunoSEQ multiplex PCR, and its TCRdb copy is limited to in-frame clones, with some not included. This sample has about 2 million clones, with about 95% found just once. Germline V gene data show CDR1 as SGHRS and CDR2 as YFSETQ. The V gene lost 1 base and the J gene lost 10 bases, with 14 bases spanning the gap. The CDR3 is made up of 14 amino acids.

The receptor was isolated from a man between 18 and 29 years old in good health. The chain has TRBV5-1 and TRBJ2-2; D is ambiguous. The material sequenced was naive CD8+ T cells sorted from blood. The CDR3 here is CASSLYNPLPELFF. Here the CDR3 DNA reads TGCGCCAGCAGCTTGTACAACCCCCTCCCGGAGCTGTTTTTT. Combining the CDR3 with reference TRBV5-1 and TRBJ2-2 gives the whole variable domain KAGVTQTPRYLIKTRGQQVTLSCSPISGHRSVSWYQQTPGQGLQFLFEYFSETQRNKGNFPGRFSGRQFSNSRSEMNVSTLELGDSALYLCASSLYNPLPELFFGEGSRLTVL.